Below, 29 T cell receptor beta chains from the same sample are listed, as sequenced in a study of blood T cell repertoires in COVID-19. Profiling relied on immunoSEQ multiplex PCR, and the TCRdb table lists in-frame clones only, not all of them. The data contain roughly 250,000 clones, 91% of them singletons. The sample comprised PBMCs or T cells enriched from blood (not recorded which). The source is a human donor in a cohort exposed to, infected with or recovered from COVID-19 (not recorded which). The donor label of this sample is uncertain.

The V call is TRBV2, the J call TRBJ2-5, with TRBD2 identical over 11 bases. The CDR3 spans 15 residues. The germline gives CDR1 SNHLY, CDR2 FYNNEI. J was trimmed by 2 bases and V by 6 bases; bases with no gene match: 5. The CDR3 sequence: CASSLGTSGQETQYF. The CDR3 nucleotides read TGTGCCAGCAGCCTGGGGACTAGCGGACAAGAGACCCAGTACTTC.

The gene calls are TRBV5-1 and TRBJ1-4, with TRBD1 as a possible D gene (6 bases). The CDR3 covers 14 residues. V was trimmed by 4 bases and J by 8 bases, leaving 15 bases between them. Looked up from germline, CDR1 is SGHRS and CDR2 is YFSETQ. CDR3 DNA sequence: TGCGCCAGCAGCGGTACGGCAGGGGACGAAAAACTGTTTTTT. This codes for CASSGTAGDEKLFF. The full variable domain, with the rest looked up from reference TRBV5-1 and TRBJ1-4, is KAGVTQTPRYLIKTRGQQVTLSCSPISGHRSVSWYQQTPGQGLQFLFEYFSETQRNKGNFPGRFSGRQFSNSRSEMNVSTLELGDSALYLCASSGTAGDEKLFFGSGTQLSVL.

The chain combines TRBV5-4 with TRBJ1-1; tentative D call: TRBD1 (6 bases). The V end lost 0 bases, the J end lost 0 bases, and 9 bases lay between the germline ends. The germline V gene encodes CDR1 SGHNT and CDR2 YYREEE (reference sequence). The CDR3 consists of 15 residues. CDR3 nucleotides: TGTGCCAGCAGCTTGGGTGGACAGATGAACACTGAAGCTTTCTTT. It encodes CASSLGGQMNTEAFF.

This chain connects TRBV23-1 to TRBJ1-4; TRBD1 might be the D (5 bases). TRBV23-1 is annotated as an ORF whose role is uncertain. The CDR3 is 13 residues long. V was pared by 4 bases and J by 8 bases, with 11 bases between. The DNA for the CDR3 is TGCGCCAGCAGTCTCTCGGGGGGGGAAAAACTGTTTTTT. Translated: CASSLSGGEKLFF.

This clone showed up just once. CDR3 loop: CASSLVPDAAYQPQHF. Here the CDR3 DNA reads TGTGCCAGCAGCTTAGTTCCAGATGCGGCATATCAGCCCCAGCATTTT. This chain connects TRBV7-8 to TRBJ1-5, with D unresolved. This CDR3 contains 16 residues. Germline CDR1 and CDR2: SGHVS and FQNEAQ. V was clipped by 1 base and J by 5 bases, with 15 bases between them. Looking up the rest from reference TRBV7-8 and TRBJ1-5 gives the full variable domain: GAGVSQSPRYKVAKRGQDVALRCDPISGHVSLFWYQQALGQGPEFLTYFQNEAQLDKSGLPSDRFFAERPEGSVSTLKIQRTQQEDSAVYLCASSLVPDAAYQPQHFGDGTRLSIL.

This chain uses TRBV5-6 with TRBJ1-6, with no clear D. V was pared by 0 bases and J by 4 bases, with 11 bases between. The CDR3 contains 16 residues. From germline, CDR1 is SGHDT and CDR2 YYEEEE. The CDR3 coding sequence is TGTGCCAGCAGCTTGGCGGTGACGGAGTATAATTCACCCCTCCACTTT. This codes for CASSLAVTEYNSPLHF.

The V and J genes are TRBV24-1 and TRBJ1-5; 10 bases match TRBD1. CDR1 and CDR2 from the germline V gene are KGHDR and SFDVKD. This CDR3 has 13 amino acids. V was pared by 9 bases and J by 5 bases, with 3 bases of the junction left unmatched. CDR3 sequence reads: CATGGTGDQPQHF. CDR3 DNA: TGTGCCACCGGGGGGACAGGGGATCAGCCCCAGCATTTT.

The chain is built from TRBV9 and TRBJ2-7, with a tentative D call TRBD1 (6 bases). CDR1 SGDLS and CDR2 YYNGEE come from the germline V gene. The CDR3 has 15 residues. V was trimmed by 0 bases and J by 3 bases, leaving 13 bases between them. CDR3 nucleotides: TGTGCCAGCAGCGTAGCTACAGGGTCCATCTACGAGCAGTACTTC. Residues: CASSVATGSIYEQYF.

A single count supports this clone. This chain joins TRBV9 and TRBJ1-2; 8 bases line up with TRBD1. Trimming cost V 7 bases and J 3 bases; bases outside gene matches: 11. The CDR3 runs to 15 residues. The germline V gene has CDR1 SGDLS and CDR2 YYNGEE. CDR3 protein: CASSPWDRTDYGYTF. The CDR3 DNA is TGTGCCAGCTCCCCGTGGGACAGGACAGACTATGGCTACACCTTC.

The gene calls are TRBV11-2 and TRBJ1-6; 11 bases fit TRBD1. Germline loops: CDR1 SGHAT, CDR2 FQNNGV. V lost 4 bases and J lost 9; bases outside the gene matches: 8. This CDR3 region has 16 residues. CDR3: CASSSRPDRGPSPLHF. In DNA form, the CDR3 reads TGTGCCAGCAGCTCGAGGCCGGACAGGGGGCCTTCACCCCTCCACTTT.

The genes are TRBV12-3 or TRBV12-4 and TRBJ1-1, with TRBD1 as a possible D gene (5 bases). V lost 6 bases to trimming and J lost 3 bases, with 11 bases between them. The CDR3 loop spans 13 amino acids. CDR3: CASRGGLDTEAFF. CDR3 in DNA: TGTGCCAGCAGGGGGGGGTTAGACACTGAAGCTTTCTTT.

The rearrangement joins TRBV7-8 to TRBJ2-6; tentative D call: TRBD1 (6 bases). V gave up 4 bases and J gave up 4 bases, with 14 bases separating them. Germline assignment: CDR1 SGHVS and CDR2 FQNEAQ. The CDR3 spans 16 residues. The CDR3 loop reads CASSSPQGSGANVLTF. The CDR3 region has the DNA TGTGCCAGCAGCTCCCCCCAGGGGTCAGGGGCCAACGTCCTGACTTTC.

The V call is TRBV7-9, the J call TRBJ2-7; a possible D gene is TRBD2 (6 bases). There are 14 residues in the CDR3. Trimming took 5 bases from V and 1 from J, leaving 12 bases between them. Germline CDR1 reads SEHNR; CDR2 reads FQNEAQ (reference sequence). Here the CDR3 reads CASSGTLLSYEQYF. The CDR3 bases are TGTGCCAGCAGCGGGACTCTTTTATCCTACGAGCAGTACTTC.

The rearrangement joins TRBV18 to TRBJ2-7, with 8 bases lining up with TRBD1. Germline V gene sequence: CDR1 KGHSH, CDR2 LQKENI. This CDR3 is 16 amino acids long. Trimming removed 0 bases from V and 2 bases from J; junction bases left unmatched: 6. The CDR3 DNA sequence: TGTGCCAGCTCACCACCGAGCTCACAGGGGGCCTACGAGCAGTACTTC. This encodes CASSPPSSQGAYEQYF.

The J gene is TRBJ2-5, the V gene TRBV2; D not resolved. Germline CDR1 and CDR2: SNHLY and FYNNEI. V lost 6 bases and J 2 bases, leaving 13 bases between the germline ends. CDR3 length: 14 residues. In nucleotides, the CDR3 is TGTGCCAGCAGAGCAGACTTGTTTCAAGAGACCCAGTACTTC. This codes for CASRADLFQETQYF.

The gene calls are TRBV9 and TRBJ2-2; 7 bases map to TRBD2. This CDR3 is built from 16 residues. The V gene's germline CDR1 is SGDLS and CDR2 YYNGEE. V trimming: 0 bases; J trimming: 7 bases; junction bases outside the gene matches: 9. Here the CDR3 DNA reads TGTGCCAGCAGCGTAGAAAAAGCGGGGAGGGGCGGGGAGCTGTTTTTT. Amino acids: CASSVEKAGRGGELFF.

The V and J genes are TRBV5-4 and TRBJ1-1; D may be TRBD1 (5 bases). The CDR3 is 13 amino acids. The germline gives CDR1 SGHNT, CDR2 YYREEE (reference sequence). V was cut by 5 bases and J by 4 bases, with 12 bases left in between. The CDR3 region has the DNA TGTGCCAGCAGGGCAGGGTTTGGCACTGAAGCTTTCTTT. This gives the protein CASRAGFGTEAFF.

The chain employs TRBV5-8 and TRBJ1-2; D is undetermined. Germline V gene sequence: CDR1 SGHTS, CDR2 YDEGEE. The CDR3 sequence is 13 residues long. V was shortened by 1 base and J by 7 bases, with 11 bases between the two germline ends. CDR3 nucleotide sequence: TGTGCCAGCAGCTTGCTCCGGGGTAGTGGCTACACCTTC. Protein product: CASSLLRGSGYTF.

V and J are TRBV30 and TRBJ2-7, with 8 bases that match TRBD2. V lost 3 bases to trimming and J lost 1 base; unmatched junction nucleotides: 5. The CDR3 consists of 14 residues. Germline V gives CDR1 GTSNPN, CDR2 SVGIG (reference sequence). The CDR3 protein is CAWRGVAGSYEQYF. The CDR3, as DNA: TGTGCCTGGAGGGGGGTAGCGGGGTCCTACGAGCAGTACTTC.

The chain carries TRBV5-1 and TRBJ2-7, with 11 bases that match TRBD2. The V gene's germline CDR1 is SGHRS and CDR2 YFSETQ. The trim removed 4 bases at V and 6 bases at J, leaving 9 bases unmatched. The CDR3 extends over 15 amino acids. CDR3 sequence reads: CASSHPSGGSGEQYF. The CDR3 nucleotides read TGCGCCAGCAGCCACCCTAGCGGGGGGTCTGGCGAGCAGTACTTC.

The rearrangement uses TRBV3-1 (or the pseudogene TRBV3-2) and TRBJ2-1; 11 nucleotides align to TRBD2. The CDR3 covers 15 residues. Losses at the gene ends were 4 bases for V and 4 bases for J; bases not matched to a gene: 3. Germline lookup yields CDR1 LGHDT and CDR2 YNNKEL (reference sequence). This CDR3 is CASSPGTSGYNEQFF. Written as DNA, the CDR3 is TGTGCCAGCAGCCCTGGGACTAGCGGATACAATGAGCAGTTCTTC.

The rearrangement links TRBV18 to TRBJ2-3, with a weak D call TRBD1 (8 bases). V lost 4 bases, J lost 1 base, and 18 bases lay in between. Germline loops: CDR1 KGHSH, CDR2 LQKENI. The CDR3 is made up of 17 amino acids. The chain's CDR3 is CASSRTTGGERTDTQYF. The CDR3, as DNA: TGTGCCAGCTCACGCACCACAGGGGGGGAACGCACAGATACGCAGTATTTT. The complete variable domain, with remaining parts taken from reference TRBV18 and TRBJ2-3, reads NAGVMQNPRHLVRRRGQEARLRCSPMKGHSHVYWYRQLPEEGLKFMVYLQKENIIDESGMPKERFSAEFPKEGPSILRIQQVVRGDSAAYFCASSRTTGGERTDTQYFGPGTRLTVL.

The chain joins TRBV3-1 (or the pseudogene TRBV3-2) to TRBJ1-4, with 7 bases fitting TRBD1. Germline V gene lookup returns CDR1 LGHDT and CDR2 YNNKEL (reference sequence). The CDR3 sequence is 15 residues long. Germline trimming cut 1 base from V and 7 bases from J; bases unmatched to any gene: 6. CDR3: CASSQVGGASEKLFF. The DNA of the CDR3 is TGTGCCAGCAGCCAAGTAGGGGGCGCGTCTGAAAAACTGTTTTTT.

The chain carries TRBV30 and TRBJ1-1, with 7 bases identical to TRBD1. V was pared by 5 bases and J by 4 bases, with 7 bases of the junction left unmatched. CDR1 and CDR2 (germline): GTSNPN, SVGIG (reference sequence). This CDR3 spans 13 amino acids. CDR3: CAWGAQGSTEAFF. The CDR3 nucleotides are TGTGCCTGGGGGGCACAGGGGAGCACTGAAGCTTTCTTT.

V usage is TRBV7-9 and J usage is TRBJ2-1; a weak D match, TRBD1 (5 bases). V shed 5 bases and J shed 4 bases, with 21 bases lying between them. Germline V gene data show CDR1 as SEHNR and CDR2 as FQNEAQ (reference sequence). The CDR3 is made up of 17 amino acids. The CDR3 sequence: CASSDQSSGNSYNEQFF. For the CDR3, the DNA is TGTGCCAGCAGCGATCAAAGTTCAGGGAATTCGTACAATGAGCAGTTCTTC.

The chain recombines TRBV30 with TRBJ1-3; D is uncertain. Trimming shortened V by 5 bases and J by 0 bases, and 5 bases separated the two germline ends. This CDR3 contains 12 residues. In germline, CDR1 is GTSNPN, CDR2 SVGIG (reference sequence). CDR3 sequence reads: CAWGLSGNTIYF. In nucleotides, the CDR3 is TGTGCCTGGGGCCTCTCTGGAAACACCATATATTTT.

The rearrangement links TRBV5-1 to TRBJ2-2; D perhaps matches TRBD1 (6 bases). The CDR3 runs to 15 residues. Germline loops: CDR1 SGHRS, CDR2 YFSETQ. V lost 4 bases and J lost 0, with 10 bases in between. The CDR3 here is CASSVRQANTGELFF. CDR3 coding DNA: TGCGCCAGCAGCGTTCGACAGGCGAACACCGGGGAGCTGTTTTTT.

The chain has TRBV7-9 and TRBJ2-2; no clear D. The CDR3 extends over 13 amino acids. Deletions cut 2 bases from V and 3 bases from J, with 4 bases between. CDR1 and CDR2 (germline): SEHNR, FQNEAQ (reference sequence). For the CDR3, the DNA is TGTGCCAGCAGCTTATCATACACCGGGGAGCTGTTTTTT. Protein sequence: CASSLSYTGELFF. Supplemented by reference TRBV7-9 and TRBJ2-2, the full variable domain reads DTGVSQNPRHKITKRGQNVTFRCDPISEHNRLYWYRQTLGQGPEFLTYFQNEAQLEKSRLLSDRFSAERPKGSFSTLEIQRTEQGDSAMYLCASSLSYTGELFFGEGSRLTVL.

The J gene is TRBJ1-1, the V gene TRBV30; weak D call: TRBD1 (6 bases). CDR3 length: 14 residues. CDR1 and CDR2 from the germline V gene are GTSNPN and SVGIG (reference sequence). Trimming removed 3 bases from V and 1 base from J, with 12 bases in between. The CDR3 DNA reads TGTGCCTGGAGGCCGGGACATTCGAACACTGAAGCTTTCTTT. Translation: CAWRPGHSNTEAFF.